One TCR beta chain is described in this entry. Its antigen is not identified. The data originate from a study of hypomethylating agent response in myelodysplastic syndrome. Overall study results and limits: The MDS versus healthy comparison may be affected by non-age-matched controls. Responders gained more novel clonotypes; non-responders had more contracted clonotypes after treatment.

TCRdb's copy holds only in-frame clones and misses some; the assay was immunoSEQ multiplex PCR. The table has thousands of clones, 75% to 90% seen once. No T-cell subset sorting was done; bone marrow was analyzed in bulk. The TCR sequence derives from a human donor with myelodysplastic syndrome. The sample consisted of bone marrow, taken before or after starting hypomethylating agent treatment for myelodysplastic syndrome (not recorded which).

The CDR3 is CASKWGPGELFF. DNA of the CDR3: TGTGCCAGCAAGTGGGGTCCCGGGGAGCTGTTTTTT. The V and J genes are TRBV2 and TRBJ2-2; D uncertain. The CDR3 loop spans 12 amino acids. Germline-derived CDR1 and CDR2 are SNHLY and FYNNEI. Trimming removed 7 bases from V and 6 bases from J, with 9 bases in between.